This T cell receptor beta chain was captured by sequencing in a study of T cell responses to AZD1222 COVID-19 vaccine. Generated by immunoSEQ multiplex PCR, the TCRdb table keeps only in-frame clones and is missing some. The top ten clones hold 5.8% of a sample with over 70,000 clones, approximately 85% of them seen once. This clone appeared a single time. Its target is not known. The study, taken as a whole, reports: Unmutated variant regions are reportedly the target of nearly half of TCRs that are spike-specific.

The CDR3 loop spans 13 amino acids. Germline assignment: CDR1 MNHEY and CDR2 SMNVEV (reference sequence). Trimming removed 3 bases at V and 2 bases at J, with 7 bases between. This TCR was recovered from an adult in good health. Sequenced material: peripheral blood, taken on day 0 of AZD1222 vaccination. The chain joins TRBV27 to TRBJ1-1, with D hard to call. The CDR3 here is CASSFGGNTEAFF. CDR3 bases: TGTGCCAGCAGTTTTGGAGGTAACACTGAAGCTTTCTTT.